The 3 T cell receptor beta chains below all came from one sample that was sequenced in a study of T-cell memory formation after mild COVID-19. From the 5' RACE reads, TCRdb called clonotypes with MiXCR, one entry per CDR3 protein. The profile covers just under 150,000 distinct CDR3 sequences, with roughly 19% appearing a single time and around 2.5% taken by the ten largest. Sequencing input: PBMCs or a T cell subset sorted from them (not recorded which). The receptors shown here come from an adult woman who had mild COVID-19 (a few samples of this study predate the infection). Cell type and time point are not known.

This clonotype was seen a few times. The CDR3 DNA sequence: TGTGCCAGCACCCGGGGATTGTATCAGCCCCAGCATTTT. It codes for CASTRGLYQPQHF. V is TRBV12-3 or TRBV12-4 and J is TRBJ1-5; D unclear. V was pared by 7 bases and J by 5 bases, with 12 bases between. This CDR3 spans 13 amino acids.

This clonotype was recorded a few times. The chain carries TRBV11-1 and TRBJ2-1; a weak D match, TRBD1 (6 bases). Trimming left V 4 bases short and J 4 bases short, with 14 bases between. In germline, CDR1 is SGHAT, CDR2 FQDESV (reference sequence). This CDR3 is 15 amino acids long. The CDR3 DNA reads TGTGCCAGCAGCTCCGTCGGGACAAGGTACAATGAGCAGTTCTTC. Protein sequence: CASSSVGTRYNEQFF.

J is TRBJ2-1 and V is TRBV5-1; TRBD2 agrees at 10 bases. The J segment lost 4 bases and the V segment lost 4 bases, leaving 14 bases of the junction unmatched. In germline, CDR1 is SGHRS, CDR2 YFSETQ. The CDR3 loop spans 18 amino acids. The CDR3, as DNA: TGCGCCAGCAGCCACGCCCAACTAGCGGGAATATTTTACAATGAGCAGTTCTTC. It specifies CASSHAQLAGIFYNEQFF.